The 14 T cell receptor beta chains presented below share a single source sample, sequenced in a study of cytomegalovirus exposure and HLA in healthy donors. The PCR made use of 60 Vbeta and 13 Jbeta primers. Clones were sequenced by immunoSEQ multiplex PCR, and TCRdb holds only the in-frame ones, with some missing. Its table lists 100,000 to 150,000 clones. Sample: PBMCs. The receptors shown here come from a woman aged 35 to 49 in good health and CMV-seropositive.

The CDR3 DNA reads TGTGCCAGCAGTTACTCGTACAGTTCCTACGAGCAGTACTTC. Amino acid sequence: CASSYSYSSYEQYF. The J gene is TRBJ2-7, the V gene TRBV6-5; D is undetermined. V was clipped by 0 bases and J by 1 base, with 7 bases between them. CDR3 size: 14 residues. Germline CDR1 is MNHEY and CDR2 is SVGAGI.

The J gene is TRBJ1-5, the V gene TRBV28; D possibly corresponds to TRBD1 (6 bases). Germline lookup yields CDR1 MDHEN and CDR2 SYDVKM. The CDR3 is 15 residues long. V lost 5 bases, J lost 2 bases, and 13 bases lay in between. The CDR3 DNA follows: TGTGCCAGCAGTCTACGGGGGGCTCGCAATCAGCCCCAGCATTTT. Protein sequence: CASSLRGARNQPQHF.

The chain combines TRBV28 with TRBJ1-1; TRBD1 is a possible D gene (6 bases). There are 17 residues in the CDR3. Germline V gives CDR1 MDHEN, CDR2 SYDVKM. V was trimmed by 6 bases and J by 3 bases, leaving 23 bases between them. CDR3 residues: CASSPPGPIKGDTEAFF. Written as DNA, the CDR3 is TGTGCCAGCAGCCCCCCCGGGCCGATTAAGGGGGACACTGAAGCTTTCTTT. Supplemented by reference TRBV28 and TRBJ1-1, the full variable domain reads DVKVTQSSRYLVKRTGEKVFLECVQDMDHENMFWYRQDPGLGLRLIYFSYDVKMKEKGDIPEGYSVSREKKERFSLILESASTNQTSMYLCASSPPGPIKGDTEAFFGQGTRLTVV.

The chain couples TRBV28 to TRBJ2-1, with D possibly matching TRBD1 (5 bases). Germline V gene data show CDR1 as MDHEN and CDR2 as SYDVKM. CDR3 length equals 15 residues. The V and J ends lost 3 bases and 4 bases respectively, with 13 bases between them. CDR3 sequence: CASSFDSRVYNEQFF. DNA for the CDR3: TGTGCCAGCAGTTTTGACAGCCGGGTTTACAATGAGCAGTTCTTC.

The chain carries TRBV5-1 and TRBJ2-7, with 7 bases fitting TRBD1. Trimming removed 0 bases from V and 0 bases from J; junction bases left unmatched: 3. The CDR3 is 15 residues long. CDR1 is SGHRS and CDR2 is YFSETQ in the germline V gene. The CDR3 reads CASSLAGGSSYEQYF. CDR3 nucleotides: TGCGCCAGCAGCTTGGCAGGGGGTAGCTCCTACGAGCAGTACTTC.

The chain is built from TRBV7-9 and TRBJ1-2; D might be TRBD1 (5 bases). This CDR3 comprises 17 residues. V was cut by 2 bases and J by 1 base, with 17 bases left in between. Germline-derived CDR1 and CDR2 are SEHNR and FQNEAQ (reference sequence). CDR3 protein: CASSLSVEQELNYGYTF. For the CDR3, the DNA is TGTGCCAGCAGCTTATCAGTAGAACAGGAGCTTAACTATGGCTACACCTTC.

The chain is built from TRBV6-6 and TRBJ1-1, with 9 nucleotides matching TRBD1. The CDR3 extends over 14 amino acids. Germline V lookup: CDR1 MNHNY, CDR2 SVGAGI (reference sequence). Germline trimming cut 6 bases from V and 0 bases from J; bases unmatched to any gene: 2. This chain's CDR3 is CASRGQGMNTEAFF. The CDR3 DNA reads TGTGCCAGCAGAGGACAGGGGATGAACACTGAAGCTTTCTTT.

V gene TRBV19 combines with J gene TRBJ2-5; 7 bases are a match to TRBD2. Germline values: CDR1 LNHDA, CDR2 SQIVND (reference sequence). The length of the CDR3 is 15 residues. V lost 7 bases to trimming and J lost 1 base; unmatched junction nucleotides: 9. CDR3 bases: TGTGCCAGTAACACTAGCGAGACTATCCAAGAGACCCAGTACTTC. Amino acid sequence: CASNTSETIQETQYF. Full variable domain (remainder filled in from reference TRBV19 and TRBJ2-5): DGGITQSPKYLFRKEGQNVTLSCEQNLNHDAMYWYRQDPGQGLRLIYYSQIVNDFQKGDIAEGYSVSREKKESFPLTVTSAQKNPTAFYLCASNTSETIQETQYFGPGTRLLVL.

J is TRBJ1-2 and V is TRBV5-1; D not resolved. Per germline, CDR1 SGHRS and CDR2 YFSETQ. The V and J ends lost 2 bases and 6 bases respectively, with 17 bases between them. This CDR3 comprises 15 residues. The CDR3 spells CASSLTTPNYHGYTF. DNA for the CDR3: TGCGCCAGCAGCTTAACCACACCTAACTATCATGGCTACACCTTC. The whole variable domain, filled in from reference TRBV5-1 and TRBJ1-2, reads KAGVTQTPRYLIKTRGQQVTLSCSPISGHRSVSWYQQTPGQGLQFLFEYFSETQRNKGNFPGRFSGRQFSNSRSEMNVSTLELGDSALYLCASSLTTPNYHGYTFGSGTRLTVV.

The chain links TRBV5-1 to TRBJ2-7, with D perhaps TRBD2 (5 bases). The CDR3 sequence is 18 residues long. Trimming pared 4 bases from V and 3 bases from J, leaving 26 bases between. The germline gives CDR1 SGHRS, CDR2 YFSETQ. The CDR3 DNA reads as TGCGCCAGCAGCCCGTATCCAACCATCCCCGCGGGTCTCTACGAGCAGTACTTC. It encodes CASSPYPTIPAGLYEQYF.

V usage is TRBV11-2 and J usage is TRBJ1-2; a weak D match, TRBD1 (6 bases). Trimming took 3 bases from V and 8 from J, leaving 16 bases between them. CDR1 and CDR2 (germline): SGHAT, FQNNGV. The CDR3 consists of 14 residues. CDR3 in DNA: TGTGCCAGCAGCTTGGGGGCGGCGGGGGGCGGCTACACCTTC. Amino acid sequence: CASSLGAAGGGYTF.

V gene TRBV6-1 combines with J gene TRBJ2-7, with a possible D match to TRBD1 (6 bases). V was clipped by 4 bases and J by 3 bases, with 10 bases between them. Germline values: CDR1 MNHNS, CDR2 SASEGT. CDR3 size: 13 residues. In DNA, the CDR3 is TGTGCCAGCAGTGTGGACAGCATCTACGAGCAGTACTTC. Translated, it gives CASSVDSIYEQYF.

The CDR3: CASTLETGGVYGYTF. CDR3 DNA: TGCGCCAGCACCCTCGAGACAGGGGGAGTCTATGGCTACACCTTC. The gene calls are TRBV5-1 and TRBJ1-2; 9 bases agree with TRBD1. CDR1 is SGHRS and CDR2 is YFSETQ in the germline V gene. With V trimmed by 6 bases and J by 4 bases, 10 bases remained unmatched. The CDR3 spans 15 residues. Drawing the rest from reference TRBV5-1 and TRBJ1-2, the complete variable domain is KAGVTQTPRYLIKTRGQQVTLSCSPISGHRSVSWYQQTPGQGLQFLFEYFSETQRNKGNFPGRFSGRQFSNSRSEMNVSTLELGDSALYLCASTLETGGVYGYTFGSGTRLTVV.

Notes on this clone: Relative to the germline gene, one junction end is altered; a read error may explain this. The V gene is TRBV10-3, the J gene TRBJ2-7; the match to TRBD2 covers 9 bases. This CDR3 region has 14 residues. Germline V gives CDR1 ENHRY, CDR2 SYGVKD. The DNA for the CDR3 is TGTGCCGTCAGTGACCTAGCGGGATCCTACGAGCAGTACTTC. It translates to CAVSDLAGSYEQYF.